The 8 T cell receptor beta chains reported below all come from one sample, sequenced in a study of T-cell memory formation after mild COVID-19. From the 5' RACE reads, TCRdb called clonotypes with MiXCR, one entry per CDR3 protein. The sample has under 200,000 distinct CDR3 sequences, 25% to 40% seen once; the top ten hold around 12%. Input material: PBMCs or a T cell subset sorted from them (not recorded which). The receptors shown here come from an adult woman who had mild COVID-19 (a few samples of this study predate the infection). Cell type and time point are not known.

This clonotype appeared a few times. The chain recombines TRBV12-3 or TRBV12-4 with TRBJ2-1; 13 nucleotides align to TRBD2. V lost 5 bases to trimming and J lost 4 bases; unmatched junction nucleotides: 2. CDR3 length: 15 amino acids. The CDR3 nucleotides are TGTGCCAGCAGTAAGACTAGCGGGGGGTACAATGAGCAGTTCTTC. This translates into CASSKTSGGYNEQFF.

This clonotype was recorded a few times. The chain uses TRBV7-2 and TRBJ1-5, with 7 bases aligning to TRBD1. Germline lookup yields CDR1 SGHTA and CDR2 FQGNSA. The V segment lost 3 bases and the J segment 3 bases; nucleotides outside the gene matches: 2. This CDR3 has 14 residues. The CDR3 nucleotides are TGTGCCAGCAGCTTGGGACAGTACAATCAGCCCCAGCATTTT. This codes for CASSLGQYNQPQHF.

The V gene is TRBV18, the J gene TRBJ2-1; unclear D gene. Deletions cut 3 bases from V and 4 bases from J, with 4 bases between. The CDR3 is 12 amino acids. Germline lookup yields CDR1 KGHSH and CDR2 LQKENI. CDR3 in amino acids: CASSPKYNEQFF. DNA of the CDR3: TGTGCCAGCTCACCGAAGTACAATGAGCAGTTCTTC.

This sequence joins TRBV24-1 and TRBJ1-5; 9 nucleotides match TRBD1. Per germline, CDR1 KGHDR and CDR2 SFDVKD. V dropped 9 bases and J dropped 1; count of bases not matched to a gene: 0. The CDR3 length is 13 residues. In nucleotides, the CDR3 is TGTGCCACCGGGACAGGGAGCAATCAGCCCCAGCATTTT. Translated, it gives CATGTGSNQPQHF.

This clonotype came up a few times. This chain uses TRBV6-5 with TRBJ2-1; 11 positions agree with TRBD2. Germline V CDR1 and CDR2: MNHEY, SVGAGI. The V segment lost 0 bases and the J segment 8 bases; nucleotides outside the gene matches: 3. The CDR3 spans 15 residues. CDR3 residues: CASSYSIAGGHEQFF. CDR3 sequence (DNA): TGTGCCAGCAGTTACTCGATAGCGGGAGGGCATGAGCAGTTCTTC.

This clonotype came up a few times. The rearrangement joins TRBV7-3 to TRBJ2-2, with D uncertain. Per the germline V gene, CDR1 is SGHTA and CDR2 is FQGTGA. This CDR3 has 15 residues. Trimming pared 5 bases from V and 0 bases from J, leaving 10 bases between. The CDR3 DNA reads TGTGCCAGCAGCCAACGCGGATCGAACACCGGGGAGCTGTTTTTT. Protein sequence: CASSQRGSNTGELFF.

This clonotype was seen more than once but under ten times. The chain has TRBV7-2 and TRBJ2-7; possible D gene TRBD2, 5 bases. Germline lookup yields CDR1 SGHTA and CDR2 FQGNSA. V lost 6 bases, J lost 3 bases, and 18 bases lay in between. This CDR3 has 15 residues. In DNA, the CDR3 is TGTGCCAGCAGTATTGGGAGACAACCTATCTACGAGCAGTACTTC. This codes for CASSIGRQPIYEQYF. The complete variable domain, with remaining parts taken from reference TRBV7-2 and TRBJ2-7, reads GAGVSQSPSNKVTEKGKDVELRCDPISGHTALYWYRQSLGQGLEFLIYFQGNSAPDKSGLPSDRFSAERTGGSVSTLTIQRTQQEDSAVYLCASSIGRQPIYEQYFGPGTRLTVT.

The rearrangement links TRBV19 to TRBJ1-1, with no clear D. Trimming removed 6 bases at V and 0 bases at J, with 11 bases between. The CDR3 has 14 amino acids. Germline V gives CDR1 LNHDA, CDR2 SQIVND (reference sequence). CDR3 DNA: TGTGCCAGTAGCCCGGATGCCATGAACACTGAAGCTTTCTTT. Protein: CASSPDAMNTEAFF.